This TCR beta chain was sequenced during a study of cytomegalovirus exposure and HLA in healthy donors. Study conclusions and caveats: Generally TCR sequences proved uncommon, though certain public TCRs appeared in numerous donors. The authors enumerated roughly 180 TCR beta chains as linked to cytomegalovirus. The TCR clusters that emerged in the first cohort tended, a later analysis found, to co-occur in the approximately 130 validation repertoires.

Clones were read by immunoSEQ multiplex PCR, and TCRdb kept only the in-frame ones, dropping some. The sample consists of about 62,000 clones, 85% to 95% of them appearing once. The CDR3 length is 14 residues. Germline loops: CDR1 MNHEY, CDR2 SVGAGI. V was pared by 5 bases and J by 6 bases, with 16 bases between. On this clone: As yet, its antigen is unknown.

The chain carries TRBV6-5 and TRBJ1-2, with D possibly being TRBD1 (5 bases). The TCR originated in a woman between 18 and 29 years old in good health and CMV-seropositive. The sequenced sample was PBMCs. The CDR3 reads CASSLRGALHGYTF. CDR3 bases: TGTGCCAGCAGTCTCCGTGGGGCTTTACATGGCTACACCTTC.